This record concerns one T cell receptor beta chain sequence. What it binds is not known. The data stem from a study of T cells in localized non-small cell lung cancer. Study-level results: Uninvolved neighboring lung showed the greatest T cell clonality, exceeding tumor. Adjacent lung held a median around 56 of the top 100 tumor clones.

The CDR3 is 14 amino acids. The germline CDR1 and CDR2 sequences are LNHDA and SQIVND (reference sequence). V was clipped by 4 bases and J by 2 bases, with 9 bases between them. Clones were read by immunoSEQ multiplex PCR, and TCRdb kept only the in-frame ones, dropping some. The sample shows some 22,000 clones, approximately 86% of them seen only once. The specimen was PBMCs, collected before any cancer treatment. This rearrangement joins TRBV19 to TRBJ2-1; D is uncertain. The clonotype was recovered from a man aged 40 to 70 with stage II squamous cell lung carcinoma. The CDR3, as DNA: TGTGCCAGTAGTAATGCCGGAACCTACAATGAGCAGTTCTTC. Amino acid sequence: CASSNAGTYNEQFF.